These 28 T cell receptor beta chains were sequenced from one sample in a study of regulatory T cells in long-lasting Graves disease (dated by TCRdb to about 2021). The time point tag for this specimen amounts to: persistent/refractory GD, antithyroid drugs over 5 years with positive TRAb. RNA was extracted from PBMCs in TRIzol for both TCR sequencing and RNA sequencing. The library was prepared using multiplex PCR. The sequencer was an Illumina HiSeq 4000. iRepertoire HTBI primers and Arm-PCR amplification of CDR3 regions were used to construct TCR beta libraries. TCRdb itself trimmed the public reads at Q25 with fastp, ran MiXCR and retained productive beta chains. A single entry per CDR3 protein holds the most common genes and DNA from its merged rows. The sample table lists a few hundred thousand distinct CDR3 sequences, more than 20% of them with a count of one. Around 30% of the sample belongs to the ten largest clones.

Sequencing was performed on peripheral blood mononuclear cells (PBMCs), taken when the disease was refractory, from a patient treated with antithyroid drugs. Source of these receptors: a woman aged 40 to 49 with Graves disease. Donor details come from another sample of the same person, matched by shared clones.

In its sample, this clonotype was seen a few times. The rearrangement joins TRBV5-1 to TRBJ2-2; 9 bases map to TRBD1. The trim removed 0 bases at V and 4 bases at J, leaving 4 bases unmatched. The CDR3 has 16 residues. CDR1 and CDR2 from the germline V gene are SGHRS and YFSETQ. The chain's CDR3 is CASSLAGTGSTGELFF. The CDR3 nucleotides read TGCGCCAGCAGCTTGGCAGGGACAGGGTCCACCGGGGAGCTGTTTTTT. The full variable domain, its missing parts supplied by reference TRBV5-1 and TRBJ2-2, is KAGVTQTPRYLIKTRGQQVTLSCSPISGHRSVSWYQQTPGQGLQFLFEYFSETQRNKGNFPGRFSGRQFSNSRSEMNVSTLELGDSALYLCASSLAGTGSTGELFFGEGSRLTVL.

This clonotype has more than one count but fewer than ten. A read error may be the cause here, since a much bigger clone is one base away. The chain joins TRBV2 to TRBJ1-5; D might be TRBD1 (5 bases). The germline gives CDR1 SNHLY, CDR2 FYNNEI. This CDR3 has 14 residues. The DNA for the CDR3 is TGTGCCAGCAGCGCTCGACGGGGCAATCGGCCCCAGCATTTT. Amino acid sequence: CASSARRGNRPQHF.

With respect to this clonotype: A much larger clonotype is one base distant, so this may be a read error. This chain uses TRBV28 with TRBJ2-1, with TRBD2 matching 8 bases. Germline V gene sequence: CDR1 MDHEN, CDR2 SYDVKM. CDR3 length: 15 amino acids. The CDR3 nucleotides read TGTGCCGGCAGCGAGGCGGGTGCGGGAGGCAATGAGCAGTTCTTC. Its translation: CAGSEAGAGGNEQFF.

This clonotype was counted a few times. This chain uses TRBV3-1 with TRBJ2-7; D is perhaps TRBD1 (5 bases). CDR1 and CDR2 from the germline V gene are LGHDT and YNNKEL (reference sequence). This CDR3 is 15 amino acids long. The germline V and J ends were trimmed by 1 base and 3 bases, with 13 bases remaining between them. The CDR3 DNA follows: TGTGCCAGCAGCCAAGGGGTACAGGAGCTCTACGAGCAGTACTTC. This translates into CASSQGVQELYEQYF.

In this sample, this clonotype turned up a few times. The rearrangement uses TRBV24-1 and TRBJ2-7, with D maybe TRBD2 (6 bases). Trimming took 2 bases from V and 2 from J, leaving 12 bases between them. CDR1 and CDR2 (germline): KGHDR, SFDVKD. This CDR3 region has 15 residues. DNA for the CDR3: TGTGCCACCAGTGATTCCGGGACTTTCCCCTACGAGCAGTACTTC. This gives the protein CATSDSGTFPYEQYF.

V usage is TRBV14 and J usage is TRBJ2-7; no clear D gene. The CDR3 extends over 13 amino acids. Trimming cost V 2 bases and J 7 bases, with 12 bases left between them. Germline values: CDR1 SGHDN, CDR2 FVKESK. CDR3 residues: CASSQWLGREQYF. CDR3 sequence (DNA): TGTGCCAGCAGCCAATGGTTAGGGCGAGAGCAGTACTTC.

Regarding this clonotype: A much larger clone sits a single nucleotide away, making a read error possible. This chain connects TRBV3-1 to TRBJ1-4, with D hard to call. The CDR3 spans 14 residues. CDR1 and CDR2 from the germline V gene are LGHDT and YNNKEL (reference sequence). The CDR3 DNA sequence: TGTGCCAGCAGCCAACAGGCAACTAATGAAAAACTGGTTTTT. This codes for CASSQQATNEKLVF. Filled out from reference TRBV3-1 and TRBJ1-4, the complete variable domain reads DTAVSQTPKYLVTQMGNDKSIKCEQNLGHDTMYWYKQDSKKFLKIMFSYNNKELIINETVPNRFSPKSPDKAHLNLHINSLELGDSAVYFCASSQQATNEKLVFGSGTQLSVL.

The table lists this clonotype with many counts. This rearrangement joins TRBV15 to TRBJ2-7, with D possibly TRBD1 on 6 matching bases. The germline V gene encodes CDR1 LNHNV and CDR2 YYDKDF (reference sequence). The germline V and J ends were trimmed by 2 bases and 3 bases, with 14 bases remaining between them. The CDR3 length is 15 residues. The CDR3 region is CATSRLQGLDYEQYF. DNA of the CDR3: TGTGCCACCAGCAGATTACAGGGTCTAGACTACGAGCAGTACTTC.

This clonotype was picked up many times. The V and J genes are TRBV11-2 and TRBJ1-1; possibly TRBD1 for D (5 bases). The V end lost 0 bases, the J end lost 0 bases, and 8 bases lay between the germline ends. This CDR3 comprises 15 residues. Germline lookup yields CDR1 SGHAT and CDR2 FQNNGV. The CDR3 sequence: CASSLDGHMNTEAFF. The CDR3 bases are TGTGCCAGCAGCTTAGACGGACACATGAACACTGAAGCTTTCTTT.

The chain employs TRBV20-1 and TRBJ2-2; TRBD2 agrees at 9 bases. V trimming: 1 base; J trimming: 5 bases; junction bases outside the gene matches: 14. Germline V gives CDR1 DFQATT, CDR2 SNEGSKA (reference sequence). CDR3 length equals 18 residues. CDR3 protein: CSARAHHPGLAETGELFF. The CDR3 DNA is TGCAGTGCTAGAGCTCATCATCCGGGACTAGCAGAAACCGGGGAGCTGTTTTTT.

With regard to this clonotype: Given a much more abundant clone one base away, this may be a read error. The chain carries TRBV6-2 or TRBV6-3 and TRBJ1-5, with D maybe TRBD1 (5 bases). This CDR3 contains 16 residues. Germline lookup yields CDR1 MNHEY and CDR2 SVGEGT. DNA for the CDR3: TGTACCAGCAGTTACATTGGGGGATTCACCAATCAGCCCCAGCATTTT. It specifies CTSSYIGGFTNQPQHF.

In DNA, the CDR3 is TGTGCCAGCAGCCCCCCAGGGGTGAAGGAGACCCAGTACTTC. Encoded protein: CASSPPGVKETQYF. The chain uses TRBV7-9 and TRBJ2-5, with D maybe TRBD1 (6 bases). The V gene's germline CDR1 is SEHNR and CDR2 FQNEAQ (reference sequence). With 5 bases removed from V and 5 bases from J, the gap between germline ends came to 15 bases. The CDR3 loop spans 14 amino acids.

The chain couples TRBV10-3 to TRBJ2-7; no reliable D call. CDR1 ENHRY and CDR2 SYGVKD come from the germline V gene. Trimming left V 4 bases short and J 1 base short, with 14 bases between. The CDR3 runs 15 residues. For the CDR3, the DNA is TGTGCCATCAGTGGGCACAAATTAAAATCCTACGAGCAGTACTTC. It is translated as CAISGHKLKSYEQYF.

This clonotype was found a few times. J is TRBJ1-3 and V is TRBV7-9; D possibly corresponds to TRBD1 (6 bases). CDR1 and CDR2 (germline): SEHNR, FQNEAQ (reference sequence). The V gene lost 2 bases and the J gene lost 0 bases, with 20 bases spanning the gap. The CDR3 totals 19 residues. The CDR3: CASSLSALAGAYSGNTIYF. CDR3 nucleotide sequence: TGTGCCAGCAGCTTAAGTGCGCTTGCAGGGGCGTACTCTGGAAACACCATATATTTT.

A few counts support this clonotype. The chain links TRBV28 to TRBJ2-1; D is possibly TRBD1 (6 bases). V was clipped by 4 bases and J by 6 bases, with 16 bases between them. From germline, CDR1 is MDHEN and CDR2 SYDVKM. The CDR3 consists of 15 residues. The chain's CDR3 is CASSSGDKRFNEQFF. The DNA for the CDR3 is TGTGCCAGCAGTTCCGGGGACAAGAGGTTCAATGAGCAGTTCTTC.

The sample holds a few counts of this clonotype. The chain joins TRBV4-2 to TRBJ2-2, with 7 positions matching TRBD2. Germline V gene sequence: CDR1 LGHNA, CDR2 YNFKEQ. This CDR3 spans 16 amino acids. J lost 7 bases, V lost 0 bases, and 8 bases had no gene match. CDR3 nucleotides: TGTGCCAGCAGCCAAGATCGGGGCCTAGCGGACGGGGAGCTGTTTTTT. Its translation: CASSQDRGLADGELFF.

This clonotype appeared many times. The CDR3 region has the DNA TGTGCCAGCAGCCTCCCCGGGCGTGGGGGGAGGGAGACCCAGTACTTC. Protein product: CASSLPGRGGRETQYF. The chain links TRBV7-2 to TRBJ2-5; tentative D call: TRBD2 (6 bases). The CDR3 runs 16 residues. Germline CDR1 and CDR2: SGHTA and FQGNSA. Trimming shortened V by 5 bases and J by 5 bases, and 21 bases separated the two germline ends.

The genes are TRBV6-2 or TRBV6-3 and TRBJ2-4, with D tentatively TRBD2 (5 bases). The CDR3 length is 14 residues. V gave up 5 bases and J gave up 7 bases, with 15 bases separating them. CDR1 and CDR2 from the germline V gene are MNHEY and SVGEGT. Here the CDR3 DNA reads TGTGCCAGCAGTACCCGGGGTGAGAGGAACATTCAGTACTTC. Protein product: CASSTRGERNIQYF.

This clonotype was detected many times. CDR3 residues: CASSIMNTEAFF. DNA of the CDR3: TGTGCCAGCAGCATCATGAACACTGAAGCTTTCTTT. This chain connects TRBV28 to TRBJ1-1; D not certain. There are 12 residues in the CDR3. Germline CDR1 and CDR2: MDHEN and SYDVKM. Trimming left V 6 bases short and J 0 bases short, with 5 bases between.

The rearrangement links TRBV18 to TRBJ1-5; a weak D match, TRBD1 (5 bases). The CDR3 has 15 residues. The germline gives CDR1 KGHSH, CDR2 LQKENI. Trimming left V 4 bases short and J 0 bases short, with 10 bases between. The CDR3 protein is CASSQAGNSNQPQHF. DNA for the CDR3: TGTGCCAGCTCACAGGCAGGGAATAGCAATCAGCCCCAGCATTTT.

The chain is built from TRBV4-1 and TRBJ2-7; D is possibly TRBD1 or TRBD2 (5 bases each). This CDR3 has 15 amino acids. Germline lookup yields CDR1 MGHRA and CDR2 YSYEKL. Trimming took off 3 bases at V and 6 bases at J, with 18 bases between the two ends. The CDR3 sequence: CASSHLGTRFPEQYF. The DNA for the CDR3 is TGCGCCAGCAGCCACCTCGGGACCAGATTCCCCGAGCAGTACTTC.

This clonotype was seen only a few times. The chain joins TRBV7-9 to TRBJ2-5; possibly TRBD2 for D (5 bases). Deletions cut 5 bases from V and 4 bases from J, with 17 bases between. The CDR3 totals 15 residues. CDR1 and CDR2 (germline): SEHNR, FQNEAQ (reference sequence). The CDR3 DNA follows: TGTGCCAGCAGCGCAAAATCCCGGGATCCAGAGACCCAGTACTTC. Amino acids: CASSAKSRDPETQYF.

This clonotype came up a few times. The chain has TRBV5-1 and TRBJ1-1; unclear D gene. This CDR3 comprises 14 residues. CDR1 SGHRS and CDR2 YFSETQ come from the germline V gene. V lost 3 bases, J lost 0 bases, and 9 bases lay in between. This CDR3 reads CASSWSSLNTEAFF. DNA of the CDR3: TGCGCCAGCAGCTGGTCCAGTTTGAACACTGAAGCTTTCTTT.

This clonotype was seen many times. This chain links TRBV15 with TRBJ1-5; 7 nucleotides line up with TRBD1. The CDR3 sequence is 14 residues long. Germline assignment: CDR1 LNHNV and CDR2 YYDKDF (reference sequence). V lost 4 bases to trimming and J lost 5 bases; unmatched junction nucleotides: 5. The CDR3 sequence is CATSTTGVYQPQHF. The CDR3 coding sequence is TGTGCCACCAGCACCACAGGGGTGTATCAGCCCCAGCATTTT.

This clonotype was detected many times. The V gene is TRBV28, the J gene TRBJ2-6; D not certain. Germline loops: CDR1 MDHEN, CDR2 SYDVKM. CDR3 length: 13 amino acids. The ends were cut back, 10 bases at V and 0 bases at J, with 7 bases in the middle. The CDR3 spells CATRYSGANVLTF. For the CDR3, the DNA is TGTGCCACCCGGTACTCTGGGGCCAACGTCCTGACTTTC. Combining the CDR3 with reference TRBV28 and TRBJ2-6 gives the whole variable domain DVKVTQSSRYLVKRTGEKVFLECVQDMDHENMFWYRQDPGLGLRLIYFSYDVKMKEKGDIPEGYSVSREKKERFSLILESASTNQTSMYLCATRYSGANVLTFGAGSRLTVL.

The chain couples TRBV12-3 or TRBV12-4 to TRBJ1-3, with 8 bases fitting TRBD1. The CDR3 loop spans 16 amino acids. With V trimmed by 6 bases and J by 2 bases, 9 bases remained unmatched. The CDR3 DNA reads TGTGCCAGCAGACCGGACAGGGAGGATCCTGGAAACACCATATATTTT. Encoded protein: CASRPDREDPGNTIYF.

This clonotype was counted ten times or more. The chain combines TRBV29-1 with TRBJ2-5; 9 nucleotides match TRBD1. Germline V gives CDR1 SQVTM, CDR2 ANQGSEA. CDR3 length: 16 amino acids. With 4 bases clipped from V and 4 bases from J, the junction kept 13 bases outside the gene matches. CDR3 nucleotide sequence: TGCAGCGTTGGGAAAAACAGGGGGCTGGTACGAGAGACCCAGTACTTC. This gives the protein CSVGKNRGLVRETQYF. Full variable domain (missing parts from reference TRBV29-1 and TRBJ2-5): SAVISQKPSRDICQRGTSLTIQCQVDSQVTMMFWYRQQPGQSLTLIATANQGSEATYESGFVIDKFPISRPNLTFSTLTVSNMSPEDSSIYLCSVGKNRGLVRETQYFGPGTRLLVL.

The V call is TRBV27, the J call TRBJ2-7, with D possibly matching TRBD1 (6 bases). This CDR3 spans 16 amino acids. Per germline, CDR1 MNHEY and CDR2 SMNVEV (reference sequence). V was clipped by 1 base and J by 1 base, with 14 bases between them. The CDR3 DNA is TGTGCCAGCAGTTTATGGTGGGGGCAAGCGTCCTACGAGCAGTACTTC. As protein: CASSLWWGQASYEQYF.